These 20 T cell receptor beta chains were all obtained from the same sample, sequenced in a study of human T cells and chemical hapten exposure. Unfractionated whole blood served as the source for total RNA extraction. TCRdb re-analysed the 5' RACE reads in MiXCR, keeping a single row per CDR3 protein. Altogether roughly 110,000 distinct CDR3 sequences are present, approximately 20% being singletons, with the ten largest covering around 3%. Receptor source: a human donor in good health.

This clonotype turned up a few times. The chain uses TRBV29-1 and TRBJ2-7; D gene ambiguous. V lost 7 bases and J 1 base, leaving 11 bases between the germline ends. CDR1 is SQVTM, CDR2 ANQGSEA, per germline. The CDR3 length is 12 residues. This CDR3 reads CSGGPGSYEQYF. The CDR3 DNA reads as TGCAGCGGAGGTCCCGGATCCTACGAGCAGTACTTC.

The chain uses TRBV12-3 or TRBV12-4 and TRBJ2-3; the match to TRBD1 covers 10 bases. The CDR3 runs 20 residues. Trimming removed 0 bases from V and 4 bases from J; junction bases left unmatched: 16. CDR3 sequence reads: CASSLAYTQTGGLGADTQYF. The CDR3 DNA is TGTGCCAGCAGTTTAGCCTATACGCAGACAGGGGGCCTTGGTGCAGATACGCAGTATTTT.

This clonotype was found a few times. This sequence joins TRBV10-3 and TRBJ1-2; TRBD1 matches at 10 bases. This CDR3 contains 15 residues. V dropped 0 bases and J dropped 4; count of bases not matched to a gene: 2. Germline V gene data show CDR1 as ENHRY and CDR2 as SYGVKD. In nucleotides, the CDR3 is TGTGCCATCAGTGAGTCGACAGGGGGCTTCTATGGCTACACCTTC. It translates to CAISESTGGFYGYTF.

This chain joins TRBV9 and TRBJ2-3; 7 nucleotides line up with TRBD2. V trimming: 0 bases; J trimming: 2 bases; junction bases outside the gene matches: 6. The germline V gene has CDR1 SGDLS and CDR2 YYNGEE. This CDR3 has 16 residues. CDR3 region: CASSVGLADYTDTQYF. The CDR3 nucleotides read TGTGCCAGCAGCGTAGGACTAGCAGACTACACAGATACGCAGTATTTT.

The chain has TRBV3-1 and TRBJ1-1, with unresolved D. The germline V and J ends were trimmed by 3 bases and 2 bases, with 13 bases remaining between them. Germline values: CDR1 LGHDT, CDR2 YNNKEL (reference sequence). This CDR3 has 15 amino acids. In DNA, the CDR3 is TGTGCCAGCAGCCATGAACGAGGGCTCAACACTGAAGCTTTCTTT. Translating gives CASSHERGLNTEAFF.

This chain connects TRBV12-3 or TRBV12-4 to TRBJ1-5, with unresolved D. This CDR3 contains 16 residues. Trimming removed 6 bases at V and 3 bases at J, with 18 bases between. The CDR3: CASSPDLGGSNQPQHF. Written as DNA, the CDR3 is TGTGCCAGCAGCCCCGACTTGGGTGGTTCCAATCAGCCCCAGCATTTT.

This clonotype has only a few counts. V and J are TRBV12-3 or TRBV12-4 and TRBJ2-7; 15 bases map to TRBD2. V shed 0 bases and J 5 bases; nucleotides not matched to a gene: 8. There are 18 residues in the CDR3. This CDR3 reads CASSLARGTSGRNDEQYF. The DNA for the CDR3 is TGTGCCAGCAGTTTAGCGCGGGGGACTAGCGGGAGGAACGACGAGCAGTACTTC.

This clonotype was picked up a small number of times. In nucleotides, the CDR3 is TGTGCCAGCAGCCTCTTGGGGAGTCAGCCCCAGCATTTT. Translation: CASSLLGSQPQHF. The V and J genes are TRBV28 and TRBJ1-5; D gene uncertain. Per germline, CDR1 MDHEN and CDR2 SYDVKM. The germline V and J ends were trimmed by 6 bases and 6 bases, with 12 bases remaining between them. The CDR3 is 13 amino acids.

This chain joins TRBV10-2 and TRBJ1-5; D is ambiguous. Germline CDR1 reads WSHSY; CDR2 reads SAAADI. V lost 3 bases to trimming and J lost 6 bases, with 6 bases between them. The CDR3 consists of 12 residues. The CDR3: CASSDTPQPQHF. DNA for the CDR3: TGCGCCAGCAGTGATACGCCTCAGCCCCAGCATTTT.

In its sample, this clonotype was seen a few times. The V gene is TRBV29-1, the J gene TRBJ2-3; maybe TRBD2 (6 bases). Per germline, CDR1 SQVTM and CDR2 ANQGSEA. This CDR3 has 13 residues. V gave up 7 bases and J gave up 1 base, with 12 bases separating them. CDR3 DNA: TGCAGCGCCGGAGGGGCCGGCACAGATACGCAGTATTTT. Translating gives CSAGGAGTDTQYF.

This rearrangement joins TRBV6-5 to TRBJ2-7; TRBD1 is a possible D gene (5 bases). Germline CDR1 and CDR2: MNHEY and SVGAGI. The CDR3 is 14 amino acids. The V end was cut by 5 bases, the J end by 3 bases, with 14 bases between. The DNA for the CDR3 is TGTGCCAGCAGTATGCCCGGACAAGTCTACGAGCAGTACTTC. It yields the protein CASSMPGQVYEQYF.

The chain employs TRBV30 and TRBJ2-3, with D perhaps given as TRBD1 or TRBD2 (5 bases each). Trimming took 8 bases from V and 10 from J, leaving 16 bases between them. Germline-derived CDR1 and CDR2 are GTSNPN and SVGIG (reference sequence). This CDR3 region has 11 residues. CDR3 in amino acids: CAEGLGASQYF. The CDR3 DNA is TGTGCCGAGGGTCTCGGGGCCTCGCAGTATTTT.

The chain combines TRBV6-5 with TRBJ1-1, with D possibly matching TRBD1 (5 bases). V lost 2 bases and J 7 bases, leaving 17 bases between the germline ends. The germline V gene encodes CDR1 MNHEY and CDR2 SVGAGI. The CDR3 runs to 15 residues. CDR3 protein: CASSYHGGGKLEAFF. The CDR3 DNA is TGTGCCAGCAGTTACCACGGGGGGGGGAAGCTTGAAGCTTTCTTT.

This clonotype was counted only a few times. Here the CDR3 DNA reads TGCAGTGCTAGAGCGGGGCAGGGTATCCGGGGCACAGATACGCAGTATTTT. The encoded protein is CSARAGQGIRGTDTQYF. The J gene is TRBJ2-3, the V gene TRBV20-1; tentatively, D is TRBD1 or TRBD2 (5 bases each). V shed 1 base and J shed 1 base, with 18 bases lying between them. Germline lookup yields CDR1 DFQATT and CDR2 SNEGSKA (reference sequence). This CDR3 has 17 residues.

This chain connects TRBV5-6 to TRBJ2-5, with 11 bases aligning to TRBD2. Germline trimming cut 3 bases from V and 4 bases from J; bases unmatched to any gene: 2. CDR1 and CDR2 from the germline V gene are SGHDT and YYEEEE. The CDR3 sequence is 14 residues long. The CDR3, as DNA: TGTGCCAGCAGCTATAGCGGGAGGGTAGAGACCCAGTACTTC. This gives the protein CASSYSGRVETQYF.

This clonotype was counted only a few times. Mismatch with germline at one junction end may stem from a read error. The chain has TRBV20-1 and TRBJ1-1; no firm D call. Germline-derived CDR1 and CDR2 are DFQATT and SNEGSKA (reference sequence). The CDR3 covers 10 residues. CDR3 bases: TGCAGTGCTGGCTCCGGGAGGACTATCTTT. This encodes CSAGSGRTIF.

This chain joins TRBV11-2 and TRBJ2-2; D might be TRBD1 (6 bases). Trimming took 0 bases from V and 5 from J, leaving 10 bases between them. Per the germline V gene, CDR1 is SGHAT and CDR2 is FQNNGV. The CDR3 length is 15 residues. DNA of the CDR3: TGTGCCAGCAGCTTAGACATACAGGGAACCGGGGAGCTGTTTTTT. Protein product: CASSLDIQGTGELFF.

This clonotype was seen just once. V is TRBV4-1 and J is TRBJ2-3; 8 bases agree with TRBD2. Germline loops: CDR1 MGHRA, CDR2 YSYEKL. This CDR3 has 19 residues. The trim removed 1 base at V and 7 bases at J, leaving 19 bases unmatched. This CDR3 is CASSQGPRREAWSVNTQYF. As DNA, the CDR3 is TGCGCCAGCAGCCAAGGACCGAGGCGGGAGGCCTGGAGCGTGAATACGCAGTATTTT.

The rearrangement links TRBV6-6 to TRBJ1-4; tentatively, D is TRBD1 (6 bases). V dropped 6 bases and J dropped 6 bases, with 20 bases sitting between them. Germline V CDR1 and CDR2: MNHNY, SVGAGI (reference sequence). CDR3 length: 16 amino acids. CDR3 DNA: TGTGCCAGCAGACCTACGGGGCAGGGGAGATATGAAAAACTGTTTTTT. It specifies CASRPTGQGRYEKLFF.

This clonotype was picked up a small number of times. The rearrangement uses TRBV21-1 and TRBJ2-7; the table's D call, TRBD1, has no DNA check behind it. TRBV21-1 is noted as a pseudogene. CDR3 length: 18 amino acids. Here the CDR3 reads CASSTGTPPFIKSYEQYF. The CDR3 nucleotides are TGTGCCAGCAGCACAGGGACTCCCCCTTTTATTAAGTCCTACGAGCAGTACTTC.